This T cell receptor (beta chain) was obtained from a study of CD8 T cells in ankylosing spondylitis. The study's findings and limits: Earlier studies detected some motif variants in reactive arthritis synovial fluid and blood. The study looked at matched synovial fluid samples from ankylosing spondylitis patients. Disease-linked clones were reported to be significantly enriched there. It appeared that ankylosing spondylitis blood was characterized by a TCR beta motif of under ten highly homologous variants.

TCRdb independently ran MiXCR on the 5' RACE reads; one entry per CDR3 protein. The sample consists of under 200,000 distinct CDR3 sequences, 10% to 15% of them appearing once. This clonotype was found many times. The antigen remains undetermined. CDR1 is SQVTM and CDR2 is ANQGSEA in the germline V gene. CDR3 length: 12 amino acids. The V end was cut by 4 bases, the J end by 2 bases, with 8 bases between. This clonotype was obtained from a female donor with ankylosing spondylitis or in good health (not recorded which). The sample consisted of blood, either unsorted or a sorted T cell fraction (not recorded which). The chain carries TRBV29-1 and TRBJ1-2; unclear D gene. The CDR3 DNA is TGCAGCGTTGGTGGTCAGAACTATGGCTACACCTTC. Amino acid sequence: CSVGGQNYGYTF.